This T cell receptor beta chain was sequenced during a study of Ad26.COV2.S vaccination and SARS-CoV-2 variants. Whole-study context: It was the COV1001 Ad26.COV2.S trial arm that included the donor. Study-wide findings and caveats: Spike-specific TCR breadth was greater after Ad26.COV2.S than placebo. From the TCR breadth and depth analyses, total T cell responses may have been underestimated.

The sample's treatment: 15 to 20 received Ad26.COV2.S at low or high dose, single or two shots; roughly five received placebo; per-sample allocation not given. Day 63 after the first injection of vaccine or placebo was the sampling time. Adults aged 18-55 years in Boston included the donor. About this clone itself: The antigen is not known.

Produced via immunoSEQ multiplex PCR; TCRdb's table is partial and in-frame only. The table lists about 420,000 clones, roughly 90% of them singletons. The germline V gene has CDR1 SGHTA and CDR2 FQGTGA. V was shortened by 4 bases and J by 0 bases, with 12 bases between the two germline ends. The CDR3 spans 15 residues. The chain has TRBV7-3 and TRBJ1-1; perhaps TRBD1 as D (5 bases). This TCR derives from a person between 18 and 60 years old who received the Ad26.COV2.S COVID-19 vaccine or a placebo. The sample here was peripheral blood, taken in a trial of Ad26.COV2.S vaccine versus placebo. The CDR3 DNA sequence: TGTGCCAGCAGCTCCGGCCCAGGGATGAACACTGAAGCTTTCTTT. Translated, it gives CASSSGPGMNTEAFF.